The 14 T cell receptor beta chains below come from one sample, sequenced in a study of cytomegalovirus exposure and HLA in healthy donors. Primers for the PCR totalled 60 Vbeta and 13 Jbeta. Libraries were prepared by immunoSEQ multiplex PCR; TCRdb keeps only in-frame clonotypes and omits some of them. The sample records around 150,000 clones, around 77% being singletons. Sequencing was carried out using PBMCs. These receptors were obtained from a man under 40 in good health and CMV-seronegative.

In this sample, this clone turned up once. The CDR3 bases are TGTGCCAGCAGGGGGACTGGCTATGGCTACACCTTC. Its protein product is CASRGTGYGYTF. The chain is built from TRBV28 and TRBJ1-2; D is perhaps TRBD1 (5 bases). CDR1 is MDHEN, CDR2 SYDVKM, per germline. CDR3 length: 12 residues. V was shortened by 6 bases and J by 4 bases, with 9 bases between the two germline ends.

The chain is built from TRBV11-3 and TRBJ2-7, with a possible D match to TRBD2 (5 bases). V lost 2 bases, J lost 3 bases, and 8 bases lay in between. CDR3 length equals 13 residues. Germline assignment: CDR1 SGHNT and CDR2 YENEEA. Written as DNA, the CDR3 is TGTGCCAGCAGCTTATTCGGGAACTACGAGCAGTACTTC. Amino acid sequence: CASSLFGNYEQYF.

The sample holds a few counts of this clone. The chain is built from TRBV6-5 and TRBJ1-4; 9 nucleotides match TRBD1. The germline V gene encodes CDR1 MNHEY and CDR2 SVGAGI. The CDR3 loop spans 14 amino acids. The ends lost 4 bases at V and 7 bases at J; junction bases unmatched: 4. The CDR3 protein is CASSSRDRAEKLFF. CDR3 in DNA: TGTGCCAGCAGTTCAAGGGACAGGGCTGAAAAACTGTTTTTT.

This chain links TRBV7-8 with TRBJ2-1; 14 positions agree with TRBD2. There are 16 residues in the CDR3. The germline gives CDR1 SGHVS, CDR2 FQNEAQ. Germline trimming cut 2 bases from V and 14 bases from J; bases unmatched to any gene: 11. In nucleotides, the CDR3 is TGTGCCAGCAGCTTAACGCCGGGACTAGCGGGAGATACTAAGTTCTTC. This gives the protein CASSLTPGLAGDTKFF.

Comments on this clone: An end of the junction does not agree with germline; a read error may underlie this. This sequence joins TRBV23-1 and TRBJ1-4; D unclear. TRBV23-1 is labeled an ORF, and its function is uncertain. The CDR3 is 16 amino acids. The CDR3 is CASNQRTGSTNEKLFF. CDR3 nucleotide sequence: TGCGCCAGCAATCAAAGGACTGGATCAACTAATGAAAAACTGTTTTTT.

V gene TRBV11-2 combines with J gene TRBJ2-3; 11 nucleotides line up with TRBD2. The CDR3 consists of 16 residues. CDR1 is SGHAT, CDR2 FQNNGV, per germline. V shed 5 bases and J 5 bases; nucleotides not matched to a gene: 9. In DNA form, the CDR3 reads TGTGCCAGCAGCCCCCAACTAGCGGGAGCGGAAGATACGCAGTATTTT. Translation: CASSPQLAGAEDTQYF.

This clone was picked up one time. This sequence joins TRBV9 and TRBJ2-3; 7 bases map to TRBD1. The V gene end was trimmed by 3 bases and the J gene end by 2 bases; junction bases not matched to a gene: 6. The CDR3 spans 15 residues. Germline-derived CDR1 and CDR2 are SGDLS and YYNGEE. CDR3 nucleotide sequence: TGTGCCAGCAGCGCCCGACAGGGCCACACAGATACGCAGTATTTT. Its translation: CASSARQGHTDTQYF.

In this sample, this clone turned up a few times. V gene TRBV27 combines with J gene TRBJ1-1; D gene unclear. The germline CDR1 and CDR2 sequences are MNHEY and SMNVEV (reference sequence). Trimming stripped 4 bases from V and 1 base from J, with 16 bases between. This CDR3 region has 16 residues. CDR3 sequence (DNA): TGTGCCAGCAGTTCATTAGGTCGGGGTCAGAACACTGAAGCTTTCTTT. Protein sequence: CASSSLGRGQNTEAFF.

A word on this clone: The sample holds other DNA sequences that translate to the same CDR3. This chain uses TRBV5-1 with TRBJ2-5; D not certain. V dropped 1 base and J dropped 4 bases, with 2 bases sitting between them. The CDR3 is 11 residues long. The V gene's germline CDR1 is SGHRS and CDR2 YFSETQ. In DNA form, the CDR3 reads TGCGCCAGCAGCTTGCGAGAGACCCAGTACTTC. Amino acids: CASSLRETQYF.

This clone was observed a handful of times. One end of the junction fails to match germline, which may point to a read error. The chain's CDR3 is CASRLGFSSYEQYF. DNA of the CDR3: TGTGCCAGCAGGTTAGGGTTCAGCTCCTACGAGCAGTACTTC. This chain links TRBV11-2 with TRBJ2-7; no clear D. The CDR3 has 14 residues. Germline V gene sequence: CDR1 SGHAT, CDR2 FQNNGV.

The chain links TRBV7-8 to TRBJ1-2, with D perhaps matching TRBD1 (5 bases). The CDR3 has 16 amino acids. Germline V gives CDR1 SGHVS, CDR2 FQNEAQ. V lost 2 bases to trimming and J lost 3 bases, with 16 bases between them. The CDR3 reads CASSLWGGNQDYGYTF. CDR3 sequence (DNA): TGTGCCAGCAGCTTATGGGGGGGGAATCAAGACTATGGCTACACCTTC.

V and J are TRBV27 and TRBJ1-1; D might be TRBD1 (5 bases). Germline values: CDR1 MNHEY, CDR2 SMNVEV (reference sequence). The CDR3 runs 15 residues. V was shortened by 4 bases and J by 4 bases, with 16 bases between the two germline ends. DNA for the CDR3: TGTGCCAGCAGTTCCCTGGGGGGAGGGAGCACTGAAGCTTTCTTT. Its translation is CASSSLGGGSTEAFF.

This chain joins TRBV5-1 and TRBJ2-4; 11 bases match TRBD2. The CDR3 is 21 amino acids. Germline V gene data show CDR1 as SGHRS and CDR2 as YFSETQ. The J segment lost 0 bases and the V segment lost 4 bases, leaving 18 bases of the junction unmatched. The CDR3 here is CASSPTTSLAGDIRAKNIQYF. DNA for the CDR3: TGCGCCAGCAGCCCAACTACCTCACTAGCGGGAGACATTCGAGCCAAAAACATTCAGTACTTC. Supplemented by reference TRBV5-1 and TRBJ2-4, the full variable domain reads KAGVTQTPRYLIKTRGQQVTLSCSPISGHRSVSWYQQTPGQGLQFLFEYFSETQRNKGNFPGRFSGRQFSNSRSEMNVSTLELGDSALYLCASSPTTSLAGDIRAKNIQYFGAGTRLSVL.

This clone showed up just a few times. The V and J genes are TRBV6-5 and TRBJ2-7, with 10 bases that match TRBD1. Germline V gives CDR1 MNHEY, CDR2 SVGAGI. This CDR3 region has 14 residues. The V and J ends lost 8 bases and 4 bases, in that order; junction bases with no gene match: 8. CDR3 DNA: TGTGCCAGCGGGGGACAGGGGAGGTTTTACGAGCAGTACTTC. It codes for CASGGQGRFYEQYF.